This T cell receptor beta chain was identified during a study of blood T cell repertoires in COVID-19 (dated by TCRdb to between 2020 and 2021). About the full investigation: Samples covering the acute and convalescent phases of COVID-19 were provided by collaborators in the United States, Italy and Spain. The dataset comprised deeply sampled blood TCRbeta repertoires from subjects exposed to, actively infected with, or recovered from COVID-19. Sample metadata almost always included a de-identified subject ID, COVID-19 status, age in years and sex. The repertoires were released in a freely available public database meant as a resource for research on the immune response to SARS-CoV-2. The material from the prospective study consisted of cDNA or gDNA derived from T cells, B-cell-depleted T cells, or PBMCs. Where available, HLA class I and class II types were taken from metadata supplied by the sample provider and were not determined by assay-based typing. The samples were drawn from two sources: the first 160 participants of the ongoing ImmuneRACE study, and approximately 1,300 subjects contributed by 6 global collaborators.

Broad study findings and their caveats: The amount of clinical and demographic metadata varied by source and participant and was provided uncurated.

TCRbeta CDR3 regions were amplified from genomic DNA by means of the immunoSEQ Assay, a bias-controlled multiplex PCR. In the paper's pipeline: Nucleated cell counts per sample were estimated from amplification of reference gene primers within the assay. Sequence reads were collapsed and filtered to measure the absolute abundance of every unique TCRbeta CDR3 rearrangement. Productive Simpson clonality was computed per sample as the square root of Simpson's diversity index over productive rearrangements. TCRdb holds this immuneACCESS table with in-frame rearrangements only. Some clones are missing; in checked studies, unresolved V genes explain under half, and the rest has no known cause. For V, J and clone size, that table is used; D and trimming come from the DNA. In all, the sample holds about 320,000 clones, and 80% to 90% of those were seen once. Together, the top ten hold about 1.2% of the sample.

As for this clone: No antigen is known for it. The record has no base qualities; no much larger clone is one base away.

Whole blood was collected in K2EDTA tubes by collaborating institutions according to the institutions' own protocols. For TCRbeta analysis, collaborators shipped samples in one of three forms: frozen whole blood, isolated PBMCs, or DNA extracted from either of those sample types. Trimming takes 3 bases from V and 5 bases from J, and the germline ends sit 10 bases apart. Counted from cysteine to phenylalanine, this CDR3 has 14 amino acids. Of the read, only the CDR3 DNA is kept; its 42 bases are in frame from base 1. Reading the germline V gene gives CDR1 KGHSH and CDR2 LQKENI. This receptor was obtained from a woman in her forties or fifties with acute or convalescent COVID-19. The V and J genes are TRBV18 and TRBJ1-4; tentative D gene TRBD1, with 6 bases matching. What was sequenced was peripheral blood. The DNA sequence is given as TGTGCCAGCTCACCTACAGGGTCGAATGAAAAACTGTTTTTT. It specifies CASSPTGSNEKLFF.